Listed below are T cell receptor beta chains from one sample, sequenced in a study of radiotherapy plus CTLA-4 blockade in lung cancer. Libraries were prepared by immunoSEQ multiplex PCR; TCRdb keeps only in-frame clonotypes and omits some of them. The top ten clones hold about 3.5% of a sample with some 98,000 clones, roughly four fifths of them seen once. The sample was peripheral blood, taken from a patient treated with radiotherapy plus ipilimumab. All receptors derive from a human donor with non-small cell lung cancer who had a partial response to radiotherapy plus ipilimumab. The CDR3 runs from the conserved cysteine through the conserved F or W.

TRBJ1-2,TRBV6-1,CASRSGTGYGYTF
TRBJ2-1,TRBV5-4,CASSQGAGLAGDQQFF
TRBJ1-4,TRBV30,CAWSVRQRGGEKLFF
TRBJ2-3,TRBV9,CASSAGLTSESTDTQYF
TRBJ2-3,TRBV11-2,CASSKGQGKDTQYF
TRBJ2-2,TRBV29-1,CSVRQGWDTGELFF
TRBJ1-3,TRBV9,CASSGQVAGAGNTIYF
TRBJ2-5,TRBV28,CASSLTLGTAGPQTQYF
TRBJ2-3,TRBV18,CASSPDREGGTDTQYF
TRBJ1-1,TRBV19,CASSISPDRAAGAFF
TRBJ2-3,TRBV27,CASSLRGMGDTQYF
TRBJ1-2,TRBV14,CASSQESAELRGYTF
TRBJ2-3,TRBV7-9,CASSLALAPRADTQYF
TRBJ1-4,TRBV9,CASSLARATNEKLFF
TRBJ2-1,TRBV27,CASSSPGLAMEQFF
TRBJ2-1,TRBV10-3,CAIRGTSGRENEQFF
TRBJ2-7,TRBV18,CASSPPTSGGSYEQYF
TRBJ1-1,TRBV5-1,CASSFGTQNTEAFF
TRBJ2-7,TRBV5-1,CASSSGTGISDEQYF
TRBJ2-1,TRBV14,CASSFRTSGSDEQFF
TRBJ2-2,TRBV9,CASSVTGGRVTGELFF
TRBJ2-7,TRBV6-6,CASAGTSYEQYF
TRBJ2-1,TRBV6-6,CASTTTGGLSYNEQFF
TRBJ1-3,TRBV4-1,CASSQDRGQGGNTIYF
TRBJ2-5,TRBV21-1,CASSNQGGYQETQYF
TRBJ2-1,TRBV27,CASSLSGSGLAGGTYKVNEQFF
TRBJ2-2,TRBV6-5,CASSFLVAGELFF
TRBJ2-1,TRBV6-5,CASSYGQGINEQFF
TRBJ2-3,TRBV15,CATSREQNRAGPDTQYF
TRBJ2-5,TRBV10-3,CAISESGTSKETQYF
TRBJ1-5,TRBV7-2,CASSSSANRVNQPQHF
TRBJ1-1,TRBV5-5,CASSLLPGGLNTEAFF
TRBJ1-3,TRBV9,CASSRDRGASSSGNTIYF
TRBJ2-5,TRBV7-3,CASSLGLGGETQYF
NA,TRBV27,CASGRDRTSYEQYF
TRBJ1-1,TRBV5-1,CASSLSGALDTEAFF
TRBJ2-1,TRBV5-1,CASSVGGGSSYNEQFF
TRBJ2-2,TRBV25-1,CASRYYSELFF
TRBJ1-1,TRBV6-4,CASMREGGAEAFF
TRBJ1-5,TRBV18,CASSRDSLYEPQHF
TRBJ2-5,TRBV7-3,CASSGMGETTQYF
TRBJ2-5,TRBV6-1,CASSVAGAGGQETQYF
TRBJ1-1,TRBV27,CASRTGRANTEAFF
TRBJ2-1,TRBV5-1,CASSRTSGRVDEQFF
TRBJ1-5,TRBV30,CAWSVGGSNQPQHF
TRBJ1-4,TRBV5-1,CASSLQGPKEKLFF
TRBJ2-5,TRBV7-3,CASSPTGLQETQYF
TRBJ1-1,TRBV5-6,CASSAGDPGTEAFF
TRBJ1-3,TRBV29-1,CSVEQGGNTIYF
TRBJ1-1,TRBV7-2,CASSLGGGTEAFF
TRBJ2-2,TRBV5-1,CASSAHRPGQVGRGTGELFF